One sample yielded the 25 T cell receptor beta chains listed below, sequenced in a study of T cells expressing NK-cell markers. TCRdb reprocessed the 5' RACE reads; each CDR3 protein has one entry and no DNA is given. The table for this sample gives 550,000 to 600,000 distinct CDR3 sequences. Sequencing used blood T cells: a sorted CD56 or NKG2C T cell subset, CD4+ or CD8+ T cells, or bulk PBMC T cells (not recorded which). The receptors here all came from a man younger than 30 in good health.

The gene calls are TRBV5-1 and TRBJ1-5. CDR1 and CDR2 (germline): SGHRS, YFSETQ. The CDR3 contains 15 residues. CDR3 protein: CASSPSVGSNQPQHF. The complete variable domain, with remaining parts taken from reference TRBV5-1 and TRBJ1-5, reads KAGVTQTPRYLIKTRGQQVTLSCSPISGHRSVSWYQQTPGQGLQFLFEYFSETQRNKGNFPGRFSGRQFSNSRSEMNVSTLELGDSALYLCASSPSVGSNQPQHFGDGTRLSIL.

The chain couples TRBV6-5 to TRBJ2-3; there is no DNA to check the TCRdb D call of TRBD2. CDR1 is MNHEY and CDR2 is SVGAGI in the germline V gene. The CDR3 runs to 16 residues. The CDR3 sequence is CASSYSAGGIGDTQYF.

The chain employs TRBV6-2 or TRBV6-3 and TRBJ2-7; there is no DNA to check the TCRdb D call of TRBD1. The CDR3 has 15 residues. Per the germline V gene, CDR1 is MNHEY and CDR2 is SVGEGT. CDR3: CASSSVKGVGHEQYF.

This chain uses TRBV10-3 with TRBJ1-2; the D call of TRBD1 rests on TCRdb alone, since no DNA is present to check it. This CDR3 spans 15 amino acids. Germline values: CDR1 ENHRY, CDR2 SYGVKD. The CDR3 loop reads CAIRPHPDGFYGYTF.

The chain joins TRBV20-1 to TRBJ1-3. CDR1 DFQATT and CDR2 SNEGSKA come from the germline V gene (reference sequence). This CDR3 spans 14 amino acids. CDR3 sequence reads: CSARAIVSGNTIYF.

The chain links TRBV27 to TRBJ2-2. The CDR3 has 14 amino acids. Per the germline V gene, CDR1 is MNHEY and CDR2 is SMNVEV (reference sequence). The CDR3 sequence: CASNNPTNTGELFF.

The V and J genes are TRBV23-1 and TRBJ2-7; no DNA is available, so the TRBD1 call from TCRdb remains unchecked. TRBV23-1 carries the ORF label, with uncertain function. The CDR3 covers 15 residues. This chain's CDR3 is CASRVNRVAYYEQYF.

This chain joins TRBV7-9 and TRBJ2-7; with no DNA, the TCRdb D assignment of TRBD2 cannot be verified. Germline V gene sequence: CDR1 SEHNR, CDR2 FQNEAQ (reference sequence). The CDR3 is 16 amino acids. CDR3: CASSPRSGVFRYEQYF.

The V gene is TRBV6-5, the J gene TRBJ2-1; the D gene TCRdb calls, TRBD2, cannot be checked with no DNA. Per the germline V gene, CDR1 is MNHEY and CDR2 is SVGAGI. CDR3 size: 11 residues. The CDR3 is CASSYSGLQFF.

The rearrangement uses TRBV10-3 and TRBJ2-1; TCRdb's assignment of TRBD2 cannot be checked, as there is no DNA. The CDR3 consists of 14 residues. CDR1 and CDR2 from the germline V gene are ENHRY and SYGVKD. The CDR3 here is CATIAGVPYNEQFF.

This chain uses TRBV5-1 with TRBJ2-3; TCRdb reports TRBD2, a call that lacks DNA to check it against. The germline V gene has CDR1 SGHRS and CDR2 YFSETQ. The CDR3 is 16 amino acids. CDR3 loop: CASSSLAGDSTDTQYF.

The V gene is TRBV12-3 or TRBV12-4, the J gene TRBJ2-1; TCRdb indicates TRBD1, and absent DNA this call remains unverified. This CDR3 is 13 amino acids long. The CDR3 sequence is CASTSTGGGEQFF.

The rearrangement links TRBV12-3 or TRBV12-4 to TRBJ1-1; TCRdb proposes TRBD1, but this gene call is untestable without DNA. The CDR3 runs 18 residues. The CDR3 loop reads CASTSLFGQGAGGPEAFF.

This chain uses TRBV6-5 with TRBJ2-5. CDR3 length: 14 amino acids. Germline V gene lookup returns CDR1 MNHEY and CDR2 SVGAGI. This CDR3 reads CASSYLAEEETQYF.

This chain uses TRBV10-2 with TRBJ1-1; checking the TCRdb D call of TRBD1 is not possible without DNA. The CDR3 extends over 13 amino acids. The germline gives CDR1 WSHSY, CDR2 SAAADI. The CDR3 region is CASSLTGLAEAFF.

The J gene is TRBJ1-2, the V gene TRBV21-1. TRBV21-1 is a pseudogene. This CDR3 has 18 residues. CDR3 region: CASSKSTYRALQAYGYTF.

The chain has TRBV12-3 or TRBV12-4 and TRBJ2-3; TCRdb outputs TRBD2, but without DNA this stays unchecked. The CDR3 loop spans 13 amino acids. The CDR3 reads CASSPLAGDTQYF.

The V gene is TRBV28, the J gene TRBJ2-5; the TCRdb D gene call, TRBD1, has no DNA to confirm it. This CDR3 has 15 residues. The germline gives CDR1 MDHEN, CDR2 SYDVKM. This chain's CDR3 is CASSLGTGLGETQYF. The full variable domain, rest sourced from reference TRBV28 and TRBJ2-5, is DVKVTQSSRYLVKRTGEKVFLECVQDMDHENMFWYRQDPGLGLRLIYFSYDVKMKEKGDIPEGYSVSREKKERFSLILESASTNQTSMYLCASSLGTGLGETQYFGPGTRLLVL.

The CDR3: CASSQVGVSKNIQYF. The V gene is TRBV4-1, the J gene TRBJ2-4. Germline CDR1 and CDR2: MGHRA and YSYEKL. The CDR3 has 15 amino acids.

The chain has TRBV5-5 and TRBJ1-1. The germline V gene encodes CDR1 SGHKS and CDR2 YYEKEE (reference sequence). This CDR3 region has 17 residues. CDR3 sequence reads: CASSLEGFLGEGTEAFF.

J is TRBJ1-2 and V is TRBV5-1; TCRdb selects TRBD1, and the lack of DNA leaves this call unchecked. The germline gives CDR1 SGHRS, CDR2 YFSETQ. The CDR3 has 15 residues. CDR3 loop: CASSLGQGRKDGYTF.

The chain employs TRBV24-1 and TRBJ2-1; as DNA is missing, the TRBD2 call by TCRdb cannot be tested. Germline assignment: CDR1 KGHDR and CDR2 SFDVKD. The CDR3 length is 15 residues. The CDR3 protein is CATSVGVPFYNEQFF.

This chain links TRBV10-3 with TRBJ1-5; the D call from TCRdb, TRBD1, cannot be confirmed without DNA. The CDR3 extends over 14 amino acids. Germline assignment: CDR1 ENHRY and CDR2 SYGVKD. CDR3 amino acids: CAINPGDSNQPQHF.

The chain recombines TRBV7-8 with TRBJ2-3; TCRdb proposes TRBD2, but this gene call is untestable without DNA. This CDR3 contains 18 residues. In germline, CDR1 is SGHVS, CDR2 FQNEAQ. CDR3 region: CASSLVSSGRGVTDTQYF. The full variable domain, in which reference TRBV7-8 and TRBJ2-3 provide the parts outside the CDR3, is GAGVSQSPRYKVAKRGQDVALRCDPISGHVSLFWYQQALGQGPEFLTYFQNEAQLDKSGLPSDRFFAERPEGSVSTLKIQRTQQEDSAVYLCASSLVSSGRGVTDTQYFGPGTRLTVL.

The chain uses TRBV27 and TRBJ2-1. Germline CDR1 MNHEY, CDR2 SMNVEV (reference sequence). The CDR3 is made up of 13 amino acids. CDR3 loop: CASSFRVDNEQFF.